This TCR beta chain appears in the sequencing data of a study of a mutant IDH1 vaccine in newly diagnosed glioma. Stated time point: week 5, during vaccination. With topical imiquimod, each dose of the vaccine consisted of 300 ug of mutant IDH1 20-mer peptide. The table came from immunoSEQ multiplex PCR; TCRdb's copy has only in-frame clones and leaves some out. Here the sample spans 60,000 or so clones, around 84% being singletons. V was pared by 3 bases and J by 4 bases, with 9 bases of the junction left unmatched. This CDR3 spans 16 amino acids. Germline V gives CDR1 SEHNR, CDR2 FQNEAQ (reference sequence). On this clone: Its target is not known.

Sequencing was performed on PBMCs, taken from a glioma patient whose treatment included an IDH1 peptide vaccine. The sequence was collected from a woman between 50 and 59 years old with glioma. The V call is TRBV7-9, the J call TRBJ2-3, with 8 bases that match TRBD1. The CDR3 region is CASSLIQGAGSDTQYF. CDR3 nucleotide sequence: TGTGCCAGCAGCTTGATCCAGGGGGCCGGGTCAGATACGCAGTATTTT.